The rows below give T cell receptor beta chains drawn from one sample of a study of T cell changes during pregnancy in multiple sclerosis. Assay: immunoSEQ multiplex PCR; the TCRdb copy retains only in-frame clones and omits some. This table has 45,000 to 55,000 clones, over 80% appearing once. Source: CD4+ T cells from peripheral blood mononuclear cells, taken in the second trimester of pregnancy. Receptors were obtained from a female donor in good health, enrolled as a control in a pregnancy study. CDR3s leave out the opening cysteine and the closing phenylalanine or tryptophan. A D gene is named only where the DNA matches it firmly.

CDR3 protein: ASSSSTNEKLF
D gene: NA
V gene: TRBV27
J gene: TRBJ1-4
CDR3 length: 11

CDR3 protein: ATKHRGAGAGELF
D gene: TRBD1
V gene: TRBV2
J gene: TRBJ2-2
CDR3 length: 13

CDR3 protein: ASSMNPGQGYEQC
D gene: TRBD1
V gene: TRBV7-8
J gene: TRBJ2-7
CDR3 length: 13

CDR3 protein: ASSLVELEDAGELF
D gene: NA
V gene: TRBV5-1
J gene: TRBJ2-2
CDR3 length: 14

CDR3 protein: ASSERGGTTSNQPQH
D gene: NA
V gene: TRBV6-1
J gene: TRBJ1-5
CDR3 length: 15

CDR3 protein: ASISSPGKGVGEQY
D gene: NA
V gene: TRBV28
J gene: TRBJ2-7
CDR3 length: 14

CDR3 protein: ASSPRGTTTSTDTQY
D gene: NA
V gene: TRBV18
J gene: TRBJ2-3
CDR3 length: 15

CDR3 protein: ASSTGGLETQY
D gene: NA
V gene: TRBV19
J gene: TRBJ2-5
CDR3 length: 11

CDR3 protein: ASRRVTGHYEQY
D gene: NA
V gene: TRBV5-1
J gene: TRBJ2-7
CDR3 length: 12

CDR3 protein: ASSLAASYEQY
D gene: NA
V gene: TRBV18
J gene: TRBJ2-7
CDR3 length: 11

CDR3 protein: ASSGGEGTDTQY
D gene: NA
V gene: TRBV9
J gene: TRBJ2-3
CDR3 length: 12

CDR3 protein: ASSYQSSSEQY
D gene: NA
V gene: TRBV18
J gene: TRBJ2-7
CDR3 length: 11

CDR3 protein: ASRAQGADEKLF
D gene: TRBD1
V gene: TRBV6-5
J gene: TRBJ1-4
CDR3 length: 12

CDR3 protein: ASGLVTGNTGELF
D gene: NA
V gene: TRBV12-5
J gene: TRBJ2-2
CDR3 length: 13

CDR3 protein: SNLDPTGGSYNEQF
D gene: TRBD1
V gene: TRBV29-1
J gene: TRBJ2-1
CDR3 length: 14

CDR3 protein: ASRDWQGADYGYT
D gene: TRBD1
V gene: TRBV4-1
J gene: TRBJ1-2
CDR3 length: 13

CDR3 protein: ASSSRQGHYGYT
D gene: TRBD1
V gene: TRBV7-2
J gene: TRBJ1-2
CDR3 length: 12

CDR3 protein: ASSQALTGGSSTDTQY
D gene: TRBD2
V gene: TRBV4-2
J gene: TRBJ2-3
CDR3 length: 16

CDR3 protein: ASSLGGLAGTDTQY
D gene: TRBD2
V gene: TRBV7-2
J gene: TRBJ2-3
CDR3 length: 14

CDR3 protein: ASMTAAGVRDTQY
D gene: TRBD2
V gene: TRBV19
J gene: TRBJ2-3
CDR3 length: 13

CDR3 protein: ASSQDRLGGAF
D gene: NA
V gene: TRBV4-3
J gene: TRBJ1-1
CDR3 length: 11

CDR3 protein: ASSTGSLLYGYT
D gene: TRBD1
V gene: TRBV28
J gene: TRBJ1-2
CDR3 length: 12

CDR3 protein: ASSLVDRGLNEQF
D gene: TRBD1
V gene: TRBV5-6
J gene: TRBJ2-1
CDR3 length: 13

CDR3 protein: ASSRGDYGYT
D gene: NA
V gene: TRBV28
J gene: TRBJ1-2
CDR3 length: 10

CDR3 protein: ASGRDSYGYT
D gene: TRBD1
V gene: TRBV6-5
J gene: TRBJ1-2
CDR3 length: 10

CDR3 protein: ASSFRGRGFSTDTQY
D gene: TRBD2
V gene: TRBV9
J gene: TRBJ2-3
CDR3 length: 15

CDR3 protein: ASKGQGIFYEQY
D gene: TRBD1
V gene: TRBV2
J gene: TRBJ2-7
CDR3 length: 12

CDR3 protein: AISESSGRAGADTQY
D gene: TRBD2
V gene: TRBV10-3
J gene: TRBJ2-3
CDR3 length: 15

CDR3 protein: ASSQRGLAGNTDTQY
D gene: TRBD2
V gene: TRBV4-1
J gene: TRBJ2-3
CDR3 length: 15

CDR3 protein: ASSLRKGARGYGYT
D gene: TRBD1
V gene: TRBV7-2
J gene: TRBJ1-2
CDR3 length: 14

CDR3 protein: ASWDVGGETQY
D gene: NA
V gene: TRBV30
J gene: TRBJ2-5
CDR3 length: 11

CDR3 protein: ASRNRGGQELF
D gene: TRBD2
V gene: TRBV27
J gene: TRBJ2-2
CDR3 length: 11

CDR3 protein: ASSLTGGRQETQY
D gene: TRBD1
V gene: TRBV7-9
J gene: TRBJ2-5
CDR3 length: 13

CDR3 protein: SVEGRDSVYGYT
D gene: TRBD1
V gene: TRBV29-1
J gene: TRBJ1-2
CDR3 length: 12

CDR3 protein: ASSPWGRVGLLNQPQH
D gene: NA
V gene: TRBV23-1
J gene: TRBJ1-5
CDR3 length: 16

CDR3 protein: ASRGQGARREPQH
D gene: TRBD1
V gene: TRBV28
J gene: TRBJ1-5
CDR3 length: 13

CDR3 protein: ASSQDRGGKLF
D gene: NA
V gene: TRBV14
J gene: TRBJ1-4
CDR3 length: 11

CDR3 protein: ASSLAQSQY
D gene: NA
V gene: TRBV7-2
J gene: TRBJ2-4
CDR3 length: 9

CDR3 protein: ARHSYEQY
D gene: NA
V gene: TRBV27
J gene: TRBJ2-7
CDR3 length: 8

CDR3 protein: ASSLGWAPYNEQF
D gene: NA
V gene: TRBV7-9
J gene: TRBJ2-1
CDR3 length: 13